Presented here are 29 T cell receptor beta chains from one specimen sequenced in a study of blood T cell repertoires in COVID-19. Method: immunoSEQ multiplex PCR; TCRdb's copy keeps in-frame clones and lacks some. Among approximately 120,000 clones listed, over 80% were seen once. The sample comprised peripheral blood. These receptors all stem from a human donor in a cohort sampled during active COVID-19.

The chain carries TRBV3-1 (or the pseudogene TRBV3-2) and TRBJ2-7; TRBD1 might be the D (6 bases). The CDR3 is made up of 14 amino acids. Germline values: CDR1 LGHDT, CDR2 YNNKEL (reference sequence). V was clipped by 0 bases and J by 8 bases, with 14 bases between them. CDR3 DNA sequence: TGTGCCAGCAGCCAAGAAGTGGGGGCTGGGCAGCAGTACTTC. Amino acids: CASSQEVGAGQQYF.

J is TRBJ2-3 and V is TRBV4-2; D possibly corresponds to TRBD2 (5 bases). The CDR3 sequence is 19 residues long. Per the germline V gene, CDR1 is LGHNA and CDR2 is YNFKEQ. V was pared by 1 base and J by 6 bases, with 26 bases between. CDR3 residues: CASSQGLRRGRFFVDTQYF. DNA for the CDR3: TGTGCCAGCAGCCAAGGTCTCCGCCGGGGAAGGTTTTTCGTCGATACGCAGTATTTT.

To note about this clone: One junction end does not reproduce the germline sequence, and a read error may be involved. The V call is TRBV7-2, the J call TRBJ2-7; TRBD1 is a possible D gene (7 bases). Germline CDR1 SGHTA, CDR2 FQGNSA. The CDR3 runs 17 residues. The DNA of the CDR3 is TGTGCCAACAGCGCCGTGGGGGGTTATAGGGGGCGCCACGAGCAGTACTTC. Translated, it gives CANSAVGGYRGRHEQYF.

The chain is built from TRBV27 and TRBJ2-7, with a weak D call TRBD2 (5 bases). The germline V gene encodes CDR1 MNHEY and CDR2 SMNVEV (reference sequence). This CDR3 region has 14 residues. Trimming took 2 bases from V and 3 from J, leaving 11 bases between them. This chain's CDR3 is CASSLGGSVYEQYF. The DNA for the CDR3 is TGTGCCAGCAGTTTAGGTGGGAGTGTCTACGAGCAGTACTTC.

The gene calls are TRBV7-9 and TRBJ1-1, with no clear D. From germline, CDR1 is SEHNR and CDR2 FQNEAQ (reference sequence). The CDR3 consists of 16 residues. The ends were cut back, 2 bases at V and 0 bases at J, with 13 bases in the middle. This chain's CDR3 is CASSLILRGLNTEAFF. In nucleotides, the CDR3 is TGTGCCAGCAGCTTAATATTACGCGGGCTGAACACTGAAGCTTTCTTT.

This chain links TRBV28 with TRBJ2-7; perhaps TRBD1 as D (6 bases). From germline, CDR1 is MDHEN and CDR2 SYDVKM. The CDR3 contains 12 residues. Trimming pared 7 bases from V and 6 bases from J, leaving 13 bases between. Here the CDR3 reads CASTQGRSEQYF. The CDR3 nucleotides read TGTGCCAGCACACAGGGTCGTAGCGAGCAGTACTTC.

The chain couples TRBV5-6 to TRBJ2-7; TRBD1 aligns across 8 bases. Germline V gives CDR1 SGHDT, CDR2 YYEEEE. The CDR3 is made up of 16 amino acids. V shed 2 bases and J 2 bases; nucleotides not matched to a gene: 9. This chain's CDR3 is CASSFPTGAMAYEQYF. In DNA form, the CDR3 reads TGTGCCAGCAGCTTCCCGACAGGGGCGATGGCCTACGAGCAGTACTTC.

This chain joins TRBV24-1 and TRBJ1-5; 8 positions match TRBD1. Germline loops: CDR1 KGHDR, CDR2 SFDVKD. The CDR3 is made up of 16 amino acids. Trimming at V came to 4 bases and at J to 0 bases, leaving 4 bases not matched to a gene. CDR3 residues: CATSDSDRDSNQPQHF. CDR3 in DNA: TGTGCCACCAGTGACTCGGACAGGGATAGCAATCAGCCCCAGCATTTT.

V and J are TRBV11-3 and TRBJ1-2; D unclear. CDR1 and CDR2 from the germline V gene are SGHNT and YENEEA. The length of the CDR3 is 10 residues. The CDR3 nucleotides are TGTGCTCCAGCCGGCGGTGGCTACACCTTC. This gives the protein CAPAGGGYTF.

The chain carries TRBV12-3 or TRBV12-4 and TRBJ2-1; the D gene is possibly TRBD2 (6 bases). The ends were cut back, 3 bases at V and 13 bases at J, with 10 bases in the middle. The CDR3 has 11 amino acids. The CDR3 region is CASSFSGYQFF. The CDR3 DNA reads TGTGCCAGCAGTTTCAGCGGGTACCAGTTCTTC.

V gene TRBV29-1 combines with J gene TRBJ2-2, with no clear D. The CDR3 covers 15 residues. The V end lost 4 bases, the J end lost 0 bases, and 12 bases lay between the germline ends. Germline V lookup: CDR1 SQVTM, CDR2 ANQGSEA. The DNA of the CDR3 is TGCAGCGTTGTAAGTGACAACTCGAACACCGGGGAGCTGTTTTTT. Amino acids: CSVVSDNSNTGELFF.

This clone has just a few counts. The genes are TRBV2 and TRBJ2-3; D is ambiguous. The V end was cut by 6 bases, the J end by 0 bases, with 22 bases between. The CDR3 is 18 residues long. In germline, CDR1 is SNHLY, CDR2 FYNNEI. In DNA form, the CDR3 reads TGTGCCAGCAGCCGTTGGGTTGTGACTTCTCATAGCACAGATACGCAGTATTTT. It codes for CASSRWVVTSHSTDTQYF.

This clone was seen just once. This chain uses TRBV9 with TRBJ2-2; a weak D match, TRBD2 (7 bases). Germline V CDR1 and CDR2: SGDLS, YYNGEE. The V end lost 6 bases, the J end lost 4 bases, and 19 bases lay between the germline ends. This CDR3 is built from 16 residues. The CDR3 sequence is CASTLSAGATTGELFF. CDR3 DNA sequence: TGTGCCAGCACCCTAAGCGCGGGGGCGACCACCGGGGAGCTGTTTTTT.

In regard to this clone: Within the sample, other DNA sequences also encode this same CDR3. The chain employs TRBV7-9 and TRBJ1-5, with D unclear. Between the trimmed V and J ends, which lost 0 bases and 4 bases, there was a span of 7 bases. The germline V gene has CDR1 SEHNR and CDR2 FQNEAQ (reference sequence). This CDR3 contains 14 residues. The CDR3 DNA reads as TGTGCCAGCAGCTTAGCGTCGGGAAATCAGCCCCAGCATTTT. Translation gives CASSLASGNQPQHF.

CDR3: CASNPSFFGNTGELFF. The CDR3 nucleotides read TGTGCCAGCAACCCCTCGTTCTTCGGGAACACCGGGGAGCTGTTTTTT. The chain links TRBV7-8 to TRBJ2-2; D remains ambiguous. Trimming left V 7 bases short and J 1 base short, with 16 bases between. Germline-derived CDR1 and CDR2 are SGHVS and FQNEAQ. The CDR3 has 16 residues.

The rearrangement uses TRBV3-1 (or the pseudogene TRBV3-2) and TRBJ1-2; D is perhaps TRBD1 (6 bases). Trimming removed 4 bases at V and 4 bases at J, with 7 bases between. Germline loops: CDR1 LGHDT, CDR2 YNNKEL (reference sequence). The CDR3 sequence is 12 residues long. CDR3 region: CASSPDSYGYTF. The CDR3 DNA is TGTGCCAGCAGCCCGGACAGCTATGGCTACACCTTC.

J is TRBJ2-7 and V is TRBV5-5; TRBD1 agrees at 8 bases. The CDR3 totals 15 residues. Per germline, CDR1 SGHKS and CDR2 YYEKEE (reference sequence). The J segment lost 7 bases and the V segment lost 4 bases, leaving 13 bases of the junction unmatched. CDR3 residues: CASSRRTGFSREQYF. CDR3 in DNA: TGTGCCAGCAGCCGCCGGACAGGGTTTTCGAGGGAGCAGTACTTC.

The chain employs TRBV14 and TRBJ2-5, with 10 bases aligning to TRBD2. V was pared by 2 bases and J by 0 bases, with 3 bases of the junction left unmatched. Germline CDR1 and CDR2: SGHDN and FVKESK. This CDR3 comprises 16 residues. CDR3 sequence (DNA): TGTGCCAGCAGCCAAATAGCGGGAGGATACCAAGAGACCCAGTACTTC. It yields the protein CASSQIAGGYQETQYF.

The rearrangement links TRBV6-2 or TRBV6-3 to TRBJ2-3, with TRBD2 matching over 11 bases. The V segment lost 2 bases and the J segment 1 base; nucleotides outside the gene matches: 8. Germline values: CDR1 MNHEY, CDR2 SVGEGT. The CDR3 covers 18 residues. CDR3 sequence (DNA): TGTGCCAGCAGTTACGTATTAGCGGGAGGGATCGGCACAGATACGCAGTATTTT. It is translated as CASSYVLAGGIGTDTQYF.

This rearrangement joins TRBV11-3 to TRBJ2-3; D unclear. Germline lookup yields CDR1 SGHNT and CDR2 YENEEA. This CDR3 region has 14 residues. Between the trimmed V and J ends, which lost 5 bases and 6 bases, there was a span of 15 bases. The CDR3 region is CASSGLSSVDTQYF. The CDR3 nucleotides read TGTGCCAGCAGCGGGCTGAGCTCTGTGGATACGCAGTATTTT.

The rearrangement uses TRBV15 and TRBJ1-2; D is perhaps TRBD1 (6 bases). CDR1 is LNHNV and CDR2 is YYDKDF in the germline V gene (reference sequence). V was cut by 1 base and J by 3 bases, with 21 bases left in between. CDR3 length equals 18 residues. CDR3: CATSRADRQAQRDYGYTF. CDR3 in DNA: TGTGCCACCAGCAGAGCCGACCGACAGGCCCAGCGAGACTATGGCTACACCTTC.

Only one count was recorded for this clone. The chain combines TRBV3-1 (or the pseudogene TRBV3-2) with TRBJ1-1; D is uncertain. The CDR3 is 19 residues long. The ends were cut back, 1 base at V and 1 base at J, with 22 bases in the middle. Germline-derived CDR1 and CDR2 are LGHDT and YNNKEL (reference sequence). CDR3 in amino acids: CASSQGQVRVGSPNTEAFF. CDR3 DNA sequence: TGTGCCAGCAGCCAAGGTCAGGTGCGAGTCGGCTCACCGAACACTGAAGCTTTCTTT.

The rearrangement joins TRBV11-3 to TRBJ2-3, with D perhaps matching TRBD2 (5 bases). The CDR3 has 15 amino acids. Trimming cost V 8 bases and J 3 bases, with 18 bases left between them. CDR1 is SGHNT and CDR2 is YENEEA in the germline V gene. CDR3 amino acids: CASGRGSGVTDTQYF. In DNA, the CDR3 is TGTGCCAGCGGCAGAGGGTCGGGTGTGACAGATACGCAGTATTTT.

This chain connects TRBV9 to TRBJ1-2; no clear D. The CDR3 extends over 15 amino acids. The V and J ends lost 0 bases and 5 bases respectively, with 14 bases between them. Germline V gene data show CDR1 as SGDLS and CDR2 as YYNGEE. CDR3: CASSVVPGLRYGYTF. The CDR3 DNA sequence: TGTGCCAGCAGCGTAGTACCAGGCCTTAGGTATGGCTACACCTTC.

The chain joins TRBV19 to TRBJ2-3, with TRBD1 as a possible D gene (6 bases). Germline-derived CDR1 and CDR2 are LNHDA and SQIVND (reference sequence). The CDR3 sequence is 16 residues long. V lost 2 bases to trimming and J lost 3 bases, with 15 bases between them. CDR3 in amino acids: CASSILTSRGTDTQYF. In DNA form, the CDR3 reads TGTGCCAGTAGTATACTCACGAGCAGGGGTACAGATACGCAGTATTTT.

This chain joins TRBV18 and TRBJ1-2, with D maybe TRBD1 (6 bases). This CDR3 is built from 12 residues. Trimming removed 6 bases at V and 7 bases at J, with 12 bases between. The germline V gene encodes CDR1 KGHSH and CDR2 LQKENI. The CDR3 DNA follows: TGTGCCAGCTCCAGTAGACAGGCTGGCTACACCTTC. This codes for CASSSRQAGYTF. The full variable domain, completed using reference TRBV18 and TRBJ1-2, is NAGVMQNPRHLVRRRGQEARLRCSPMKGHSHVYWYRQLPEEGLKFMVYLQKENIIDESGMPKERFSAEFPKEGPSILRIQQVVRGDSAAYFCASSSRQAGYTFGSGTRLTVV.

The chain couples TRBV6-5 to TRBJ2-3; D perhaps matches TRBD1 (5 bases). V shed 8 bases and J shed 4 bases, with 13 bases lying between them. Germline CDR1 MNHEY, CDR2 SVGAGI. The CDR3 is made up of 13 amino acids. CDR3 coding DNA: TGTGCCAGCCGGACACAGATATCAGATACGCAGTATTTT. Translating it yields CASRTQISDTQYF.

This chain links TRBV4-1 with TRBJ2-5, with 9 positions matching TRBD2. The CDR3 consists of 16 residues. From germline, CDR1 is MGHRA and CDR2 YSYEKL. V shed 0 bases and J 1 base; nucleotides not matched to a gene: 3. The chain's CDR3 is CASSQDQTSGQETQYF. DNA for the CDR3: TGCGCCAGCAGCCAAGACCAGACTAGCGGCCAAGAGACCCAGTACTTC.

This clone was observed once. V is TRBV7-3 and J is TRBJ2-3; 8 bases are shared with TRBD2. CDR1 SGHTA and CDR2 FQGTGA come from the germline V gene. This CDR3 region has 17 residues. J gave up 2 bases and V 5 bases, and 12 bases lay outside the gene matches. In DNA form, the CDR3 reads TGTGCCAGCAGCCCAACGGGGGGGATTGGGGCCACAGATACGCAGTATTTT. Translation gives CASSPTGGIGATDTQYF.